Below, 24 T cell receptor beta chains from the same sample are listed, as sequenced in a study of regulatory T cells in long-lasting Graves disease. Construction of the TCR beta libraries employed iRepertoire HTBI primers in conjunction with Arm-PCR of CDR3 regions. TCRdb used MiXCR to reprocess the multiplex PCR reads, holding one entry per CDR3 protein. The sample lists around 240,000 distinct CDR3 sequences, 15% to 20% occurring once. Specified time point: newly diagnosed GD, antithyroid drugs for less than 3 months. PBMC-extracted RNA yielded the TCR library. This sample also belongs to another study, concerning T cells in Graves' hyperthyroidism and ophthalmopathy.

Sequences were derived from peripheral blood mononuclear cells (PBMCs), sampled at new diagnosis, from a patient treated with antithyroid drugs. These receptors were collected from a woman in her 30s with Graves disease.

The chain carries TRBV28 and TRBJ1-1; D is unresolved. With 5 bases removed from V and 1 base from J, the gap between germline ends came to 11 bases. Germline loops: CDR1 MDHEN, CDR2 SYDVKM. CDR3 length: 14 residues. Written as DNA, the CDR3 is TGTGCCAGCAGTGCCCCTCATCAGAACACTGAAGCTTTCTTT. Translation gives CASSAPHQNTEAFF.

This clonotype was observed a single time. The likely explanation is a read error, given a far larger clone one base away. The DNA of the CDR3 is TGTGCCAGCAGTGAGTCGGATGGCAGGGTCGCCCTTAATTCACCCCTCCACTTT. It encodes CASSESDGRVALNSPLHF. This rearrangement joins TRBV6-1 to TRBJ1-6; D perhaps matches TRBD1 (5 bases). The CDR3 length is 18 residues. Germline CDR1 reads MNHNS; CDR2 reads SASEGT. Deletions cut 3 bases from V and 6 bases from J, with 21 bases between.

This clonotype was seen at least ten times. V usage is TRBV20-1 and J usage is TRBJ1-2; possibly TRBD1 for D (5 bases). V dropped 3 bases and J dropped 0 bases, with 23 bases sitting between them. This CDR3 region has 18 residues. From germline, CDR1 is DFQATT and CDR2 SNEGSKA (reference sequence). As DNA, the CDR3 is TGCAGTGCTAGGCCACAAATCCGGGGGGGTTTAGCTAACTATGGCTACACCTTC. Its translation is CSARPQIRGGLANYGYTF.

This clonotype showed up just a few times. CDR3 sequence: CASSAPEQGSNQPQHF. CDR3 bases: TGTGCCAGCAGTGCACCGGAACAGGGTAGCAATCAGCCCCAGCATTTT. V gene TRBV6-2 or TRBV6-3 combines with J gene TRBJ1-5, with TRBD1 as a possible D gene (6 bases). The V end was cut by 5 bases, the J end by 0 bases, with 14 bases between. The CDR3 spans 16 residues. Germline V gives CDR1 MNHEY, CDR2 SVGEGT.

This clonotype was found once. This CDR3 reads CSARDTSGSSYNEQFF. In DNA form, the CDR3 reads TGCAGTGCTAGAGATACTAGCGGGAGCTCCTACAATGAGCAGTTCTTC. This sequence joins TRBV20-1 and TRBJ2-1, with TRBD2 identical over 11 bases. Per germline, CDR1 DFQATT and CDR2 SNEGSKA (reference sequence). V was clipped by 0 bases and J by 0 bases; unmatched bases: 1. The CDR3 covers 16 residues.

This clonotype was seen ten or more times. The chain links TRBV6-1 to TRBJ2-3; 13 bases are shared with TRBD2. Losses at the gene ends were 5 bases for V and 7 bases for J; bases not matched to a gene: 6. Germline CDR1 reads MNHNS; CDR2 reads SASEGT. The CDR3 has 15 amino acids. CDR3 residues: CASSPTSGGAYTQYF. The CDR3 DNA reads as TGTGCCAGCAGTCCCACTAGCGGGGGGGCTTATACGCAGTATTTT.

CDR3 sequence (DNA): TGTGCCAGCAGCTTCGGTCGCAGGGGAGAAGAGCAGTTCTTC. Its protein is CASSFGRRGEEQFF. The chain couples TRBV5-5 to TRBJ2-1, with D maybe TRBD1 (6 bases). The germline CDR1 and CDR2 sequences are SGHKS and YYEKEE (reference sequence). Trimming pared 2 bases from V and 10 bases from J, leaving 16 bases between. The CDR3 spans 14 residues.

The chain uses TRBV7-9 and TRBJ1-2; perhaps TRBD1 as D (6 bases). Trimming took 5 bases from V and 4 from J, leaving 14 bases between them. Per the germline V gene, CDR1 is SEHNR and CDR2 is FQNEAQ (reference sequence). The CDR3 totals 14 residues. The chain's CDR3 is CASSAPTGFYGYTF. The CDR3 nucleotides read TGTGCCAGCAGCGCCCCGACAGGCTTCTATGGCTACACCTTC.

CDR3 sequence: CASLRYNYGYTF. The CDR3 coding sequence is TGTGCCAGCCTAAGATACAACTATGGCTACACCTTC. V gene TRBV6-1 combines with J gene TRBJ1-2; D ambiguous. V was cut by 8 bases and J by 2 bases, with 9 bases left in between. Germline V gene sequence: CDR1 MNHNS, CDR2 SASEGT. The CDR3 is 12 residues long.

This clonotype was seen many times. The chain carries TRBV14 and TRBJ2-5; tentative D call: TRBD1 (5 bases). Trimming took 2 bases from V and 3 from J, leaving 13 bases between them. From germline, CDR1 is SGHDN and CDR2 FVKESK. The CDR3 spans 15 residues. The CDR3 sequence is CASSQRQLTEETQYF. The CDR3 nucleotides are TGTGCCAGCAGCCAACGCCAGTTGACAGAAGAGACCCAGTACTTC. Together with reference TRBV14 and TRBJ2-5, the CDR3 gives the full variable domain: EAGVTQFPSHSVIEKGQTVTLRCDPISGHDNLYWYRRVMGKEIKFLLHFVKESKQDESGMPNNRFLAERTGGTYSTLKVQPAELEDSGVYFCASSQRQLTEETQYFGPGTRLLVL.

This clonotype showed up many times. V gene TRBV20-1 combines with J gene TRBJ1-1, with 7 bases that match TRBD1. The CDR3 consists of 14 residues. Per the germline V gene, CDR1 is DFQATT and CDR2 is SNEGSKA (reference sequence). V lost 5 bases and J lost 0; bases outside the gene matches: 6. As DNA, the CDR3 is TGCAGTGCTCGGGACAGTTCCATGAACACTGAAGCTTTCTTT. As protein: CSARDSSMNTEAFF.

The CDR3 bases are TGTGCCAGCAGCTTGACAGGAGTTGACTACGAGCAGTACTTC. Its protein is CASSLTGVDYEQYF. This chain connects TRBV7-9 to TRBJ2-7, with D perhaps TRBD1 (6 bases). The CDR3 totals 14 residues. V was clipped by 3 bases and J by 3 bases, with 12 bases between them. Germline CDR1 is SEHNR and CDR2 is FQNEAQ (reference sequence).

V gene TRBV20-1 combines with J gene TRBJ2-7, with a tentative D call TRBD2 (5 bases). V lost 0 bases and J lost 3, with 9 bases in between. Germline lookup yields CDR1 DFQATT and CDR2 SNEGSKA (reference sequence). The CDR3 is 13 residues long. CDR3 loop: CSARDVRDYEQYF. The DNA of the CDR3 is TGCAGTGCTAGAGATGTCCGGGACTACGAGCAGTACTTC.

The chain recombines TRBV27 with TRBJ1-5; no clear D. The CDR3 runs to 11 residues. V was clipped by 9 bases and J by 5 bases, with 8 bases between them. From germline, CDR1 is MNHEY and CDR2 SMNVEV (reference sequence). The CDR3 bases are TGTGCCAGGGACCGGGATCAGCCCCAGCATTTT. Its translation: CARDRDQPQHF.

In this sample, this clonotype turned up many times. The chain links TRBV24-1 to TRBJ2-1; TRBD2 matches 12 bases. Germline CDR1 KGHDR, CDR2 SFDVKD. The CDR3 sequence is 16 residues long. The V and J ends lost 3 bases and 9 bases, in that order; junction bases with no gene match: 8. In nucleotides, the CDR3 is TGTGCCACCAGTGATGCCGCGCCTAGCGGGGGGGGTGAGCAGTTCTTC. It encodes CATSDAAPSGGGEQFF.

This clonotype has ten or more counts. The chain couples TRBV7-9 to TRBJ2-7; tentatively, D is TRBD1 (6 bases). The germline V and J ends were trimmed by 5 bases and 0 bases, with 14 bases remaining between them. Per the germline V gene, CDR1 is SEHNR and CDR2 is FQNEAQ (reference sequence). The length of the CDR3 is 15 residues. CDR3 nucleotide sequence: TGTGCCAGCAGCGTAAGGACAGAGGTCTCCTACGAGCAGTACTTC. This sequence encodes CASSVRTEVSYEQYF.

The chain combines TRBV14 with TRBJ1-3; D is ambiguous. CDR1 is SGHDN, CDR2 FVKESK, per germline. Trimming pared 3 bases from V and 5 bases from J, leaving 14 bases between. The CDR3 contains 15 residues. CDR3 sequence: CASSQDGDQRNTIYF. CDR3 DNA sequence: TGTGCCAGCAGCCAGGATGGTGACCAAAGAAACACCATATATTTT.

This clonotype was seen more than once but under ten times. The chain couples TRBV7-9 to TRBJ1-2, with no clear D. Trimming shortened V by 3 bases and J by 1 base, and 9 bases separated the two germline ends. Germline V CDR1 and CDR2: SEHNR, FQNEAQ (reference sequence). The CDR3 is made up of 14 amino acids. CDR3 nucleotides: TGTGCCAGCAGCTTTCACAAAATTAACTATGGCTACACCTTC. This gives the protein CASSFHKINYGYTF.

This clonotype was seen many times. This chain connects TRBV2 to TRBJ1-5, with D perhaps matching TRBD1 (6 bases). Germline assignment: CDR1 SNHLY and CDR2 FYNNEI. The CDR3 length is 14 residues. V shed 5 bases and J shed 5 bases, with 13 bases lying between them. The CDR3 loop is CASSPDRQDQPQHF. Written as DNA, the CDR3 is TGTGCCAGCAGTCCAGACAGACAGGATCAGCCCCAGCATTTT.

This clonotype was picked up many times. The CDR3 spells CSGYRDIQETQYF. DNA of the CDR3: TGCAGTGGGTACCGGGACATTCAAGAGACCCAGTACTTC. The chain is built from TRBV20-1 and TRBJ2-5; D possibly corresponds to TRBD1 (6 bases). The CDR3 has 13 amino acids. The germline V and J ends were trimmed by 7 bases and 2 bases, with 14 bases remaining between them. Germline V gene data show CDR1 as DFQATT and CDR2 as SNEGSKA (reference sequence).

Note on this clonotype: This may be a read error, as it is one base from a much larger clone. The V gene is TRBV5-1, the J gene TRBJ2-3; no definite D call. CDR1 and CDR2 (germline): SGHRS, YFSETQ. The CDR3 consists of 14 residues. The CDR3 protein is CAGSLAQLTDTQYF. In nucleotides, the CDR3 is TGCGCCGGCAGCTTGGCACAGTTAACAGATACGCAGTATTTT.

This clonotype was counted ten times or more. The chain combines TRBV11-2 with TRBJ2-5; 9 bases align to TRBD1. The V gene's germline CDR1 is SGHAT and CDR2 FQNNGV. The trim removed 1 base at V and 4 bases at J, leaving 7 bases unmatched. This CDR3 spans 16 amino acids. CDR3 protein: CASSLGWDRVTETQYF. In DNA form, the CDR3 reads TGTGCCAGCAGCTTAGGTTGGGACAGGGTGACAGAGACCCAGTACTTC.

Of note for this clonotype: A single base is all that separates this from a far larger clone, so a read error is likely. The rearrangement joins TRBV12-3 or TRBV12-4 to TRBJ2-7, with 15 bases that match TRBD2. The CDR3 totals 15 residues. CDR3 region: CASRGTSGGWYERYF. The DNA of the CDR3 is TGTGCCAGCAGGGGGACTAGCGGGGGGTGGTACGAGCGGTACTTC.

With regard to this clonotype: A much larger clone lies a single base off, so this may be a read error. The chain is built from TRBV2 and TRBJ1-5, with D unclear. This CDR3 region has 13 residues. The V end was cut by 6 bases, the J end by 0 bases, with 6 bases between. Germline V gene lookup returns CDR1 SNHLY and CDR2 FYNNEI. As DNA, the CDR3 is TGTGCCAGCAGGCCAGATAGCAATCAGCCCCAGCATTTT. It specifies CASRPDSNQPQHF. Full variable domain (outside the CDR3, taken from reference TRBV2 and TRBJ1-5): EPEVTQTPSHQVTQMGQEVILRCVPISNHLYFYWYRQILGQKVEFLVSFYNNEISEKSEIFDDQFSVERPDGSNFTLKIRSTKLEDSAMYFCASRPDSNQPQHFGDGTRLSIL.